Listed here are 26 T cell receptor beta chains from one sample, sequenced in a study of blood T cells in healthy people across ages. It was with a sample-barcoded 5' primer and a J-beta primer mix that a second PCR of about 6 to 12 cycles was run. From the 5' RACE reads, TCRdb called clonotypes with MiXCR, one entry per CDR3 protein. Found here are approximately 350,000 distinct CDR3 sequences, about 52% of them singletons; the top ten hold 45% to 60%. Source material: blood. The receptors were sampled from a man in his 60s in good health.

CDR3 DNA: TGCGCCAGCAGCGATTGGACAGGGGGCGCAGGTAGCGGGAGACGTGAGCAGTTCTTC. Translating it yields CASSDWTGGAGSGRREQFF. The chain combines TRBV5-1 with TRBJ2-1, with 11 bases lining up with TRBD1. There are 19 residues in the CDR3. Germline CDR1 SGHRS, CDR2 YFSETQ. V was pared by 4 bases and J by 9 bases, with 21 bases of the junction left unmatched.

The rearrangement uses TRBV6-6 and TRBJ1-2; 8 bases map to TRBD1. The trim removed 2 bases at V and 8 bases at J, leaving 4 bases unmatched. Germline V gene lookup returns CDR1 MNHNY and CDR2 SVGAGI (reference sequence). This CDR3 region has 13 residues. The CDR3 sequence is CASSYLQGGGYTF. The CDR3 nucleotides are TGTGCCAGCAGTTACCTACAGGGGGGAGGCTACACCTTC.

The chain recombines TRBV9 with TRBJ2-1, with 7 nucleotides matching TRBD2. Germline CDR1 and CDR2: SGDLS and YYNGEE. This CDR3 has 15 amino acids. With 3 bases clipped from V and 1 base from J, the junction kept 4 bases outside the gene matches. The CDR3 coding sequence is TGTGCCAGCAGCGCCCTAGCGGATTCCTACAATGAGCAGTTCTTC. It encodes CASSALADSYNEQFF.

The chain carries TRBV9 and TRBJ1-2, with TRBD1 identical over 10 bases. The CDR3 sequence is 15 residues long. The germline CDR1 and CDR2 sequences are SGDLS and YYNGEE. Losses at the gene ends were 4 bases for V and 2 bases for J; bases not matched to a gene: 5. The CDR3 protein is CASSPGQGVNYGYTF. Written as DNA, the CDR3 is TGTGCCAGCAGCCCCGGACAGGGGGTAAACTATGGCTACACCTTC.

This clonotype has a handful of counts. The chain links TRBV9 to TRBJ2-3; 8 nucleotides agree with TRBD2. CDR3 size: 17 residues. V gave up 0 bases and J gave up 2 bases; unmatched junction bases: 8. Germline CDR1 reads SGDLS; CDR2 reads YYNGEE. DNA of the CDR3: TGTGCCAGCAGCGTAGGAGCGGGAGAGGTGTACACAGATACGCAGTATTTT. Translation: CASSVGAGEVYTDTQYF.

This chain uses TRBV5-6 with TRBJ2-3; no definite D call. This CDR3 comprises 16 residues. Germline V gene data show CDR1 as SGHDT and CDR2 as YYEEEE. V was shortened by 0 bases and J by 6 bases, with 17 bases between the two germline ends. CDR3 nucleotide sequence: TGTGCCAGCAGCTTGGGCCGGGCCCCTCTCCAGGATACGCAGTATTTT. Translated: CASSLGRAPLQDTQYF.

The chain combines TRBV7-9 with TRBJ2-5, with D possibly matching TRBD2 (6 bases). Germline CDR1 is SEHNR and CDR2 is FQNEAQ (reference sequence). Trimming pared 5 bases from V and 0 bases from J, leaving 13 bases between. The CDR3 is 15 amino acids. The CDR3 loop reads CASSPDGGNQETQYF. The DNA of the CDR3 is TGTGCCAGCAGCCCGGACGGGGGAAACCAAGAGACCCAGTACTTC.

The V and J genes are TRBV20-1 and TRBJ1-5, with D maybe TRBD1 (6 bases). In germline, CDR1 is DFQATT, CDR2 SNEGSKA (reference sequence). This CDR3 region has 14 residues. V was trimmed by 2 bases and J by 0 bases, leaving 8 bases between them. The CDR3 loop is CSARNRVSNQPQHF. As DNA, the CDR3 is TGCAGTGCTAGAAACAGGGTTAGCAATCAGCCCCAGCATTTT.

The chain is built from TRBV28 and TRBJ2-7, with a weak D call TRBD2 (5 bases). This CDR3 spans 13 amino acids. With 5 bases removed from V and 3 bases from J, the gap between germline ends came to 11 bases. CDR1 MDHEN and CDR2 SYDVKM come from the germline V gene. The CDR3, as DNA: TGTGCCAGCAGTGCCGTCGGGGACTACGAGCAGTACTTC. It specifies CASSAVGDYEQYF.

The chain uses TRBV3-1 and TRBJ2-3; no reliable D call. The CDR3 runs 11 residues. Germline loops: CDR1 LGHDT, CDR2 YNNKEL (reference sequence). The V end was cut by 4 bases, the J end by 9 bases, with 8 bases between. As DNA, the CDR3 is TGTGCCAGCAGCCTCCGAGGAACGCAGTATTTT. Translated, it gives CASSLRGTQYF.

This clonotype was seen at least ten times. The V gene is TRBV14, the J gene TRBJ2-5; 11 positions match TRBD2. The CDR3 has 16 residues. The junction had 8 bases not matched to a gene; V was cut back by 4 bases and J by 4 bases. Per the germline V gene, CDR1 is SGHDN and CDR2 is FVKESK. The CDR3 here is CASSRSGGVLGETQYF. In DNA, the CDR3 is TGTGCCAGCAGCCGTAGCGGGGGGGTCCTCGGAGAGACCCAGTACTTC.

The chain joins TRBV6-2 or TRBV6-3 to TRBJ2-4, with a weak D call TRBD2 (5 bases). The DNA matches TRBJ2-7 better at its end, which makes the J call doubtful. Germline V gene lookup returns CDR1 MNHEY and CDR2 SVGEGT. The CDR3 sequence is 12 residues long. In DNA, the CDR3 is TGTGCCAGCAGTTACTCTGCGGGCGAGCAGTACTTC. Translated: CASSYSAGEQYF.

This clonotype was counted once. The rearrangement joins TRBV5-1 to TRBJ1-1, with D unresolved. Germline V gene data show CDR1 as SGHRS and CDR2 as YFSETQ. The CDR3 is 13 amino acids. The V gene lost 7 bases and the J gene lost 4 bases, with 14 bases spanning the gap. DNA for the CDR3: TGCGCCAGCCGCGTGGTGCCGGGCACTGAAGCTTTCTTT. Its translation: CASRVVPGTEAFF.

This clonotype was detected a few times. The chain has TRBV11-1 and TRBJ1-1; no definite D call. Trimming removed 2 bases at V and 8 bases at J, with 15 bases between. The CDR3 contains 14 residues. The germline V gene encodes CDR1 SGHAT and CDR2 FQDESV (reference sequence). CDR3: CASSLRPLGSEAFF. CDR3 bases: TGTGCCAGCAGCTTACGGCCCTTGGGCAGCGAAGCTTTCTTT.

This clonotype was seen a few times. This sequence joins TRBV6-6 and TRBJ1-4, with TRBD1 as a possible D gene (5 bases). V lost 6 bases and J lost 7, with 9 bases in between. Germline V gene data show CDR1 as MNHNY and CDR2 as SVGAGI (reference sequence). The CDR3 runs to 12 residues. The CDR3 here is CASSLTVEKLFF. In DNA form, the CDR3 reads TGTGCCAGCAGCTTGACAGTTGAAAAACTGTTTTTT.

The genes are TRBV6-2 or TRBV6-3 and TRBJ1-2; 7 bases fit TRBD1. The CDR3 is made up of 13 amino acids. From germline, CDR1 is MNHEY and CDR2 SVGEGT. Germline trimming cut 4 bases from V and 3 bases from J; bases unmatched to any gene: 2. This CDR3 reads CASSLGQYYGYTF. The CDR3 DNA reads as TGTGCCAGCAGTTTGGGACAGTACTATGGCTACACCTTC.

The chain joins TRBV2 to TRBJ1-2; D not resolved. Germline CDR1 reads SNHLY; CDR2 reads FYNNEI. This CDR3 is built from 12 residues. The V gene lost 7 bases and the J gene lost 7 bases, with 13 bases spanning the gap. The chain's CDR3 is CASKTAQGGYTF. CDR3 in DNA: TGTGCCAGCAAGACCGCCCAAGGTGGCTACACCTTC.

This clonotype showed up many times. The chain has TRBV11-2 and TRBJ2-3; 8 positions match TRBD1. The V gene end was trimmed by 1 base and the J gene end by 4 bases; junction bases not matched to a gene: 4. This CDR3 comprises 15 residues. From germline, CDR1 is SGHAT and CDR2 FQNNGV. Here the CDR3 reads CASSLGGTGSDTQYF. The DNA for the CDR3 is TGTGCCAGCAGCTTAGGGGGGACAGGATCAGATACGCAGTATTTT.

The CDR3 DNA follows: TGTGCCAACTCCGACAGGGCGTATTCAGATACGCAGTATTTT. This codes for CANSDRAYSDTQYF. V usage is TRBV10-3 and J usage is TRBJ2-3; TRBD1 aligns across 7 bases. The CDR3 extends over 14 amino acids. Germline CDR1 ENHRY, CDR2 SYGVKD. The J segment lost 4 bases and the V segment lost 10 bases, leaving 11 bases of the junction unmatched.

V gene TRBV20-1 combines with J gene TRBJ2-7, with 12 positions matching TRBD2. The CDR3 spans 16 residues. CDR1 and CDR2 from the germline V gene are DFQATT and SNEGSKA (reference sequence). V shed 4 bases and J 7 bases; nucleotides not matched to a gene: 14. The CDR3 protein is CSATLLAGGRYNEQYF. The CDR3 DNA reads TGCAGTGCTACTCTTCTAGCGGGAGGGCGGTACAATGAGCAGTACTTC.

This clonotype was recorded only once. CDR3 DNA sequence: TGTGCCAGCTCACGTGAGGCGAGGGGGCCATATGAGCAGTTCTTC. It is translated as CASSREARGPYEQFF. The genes are TRBV18 and TRBJ2-1; 7 nucleotides match TRBD1. From germline, CDR1 is KGHSH and CDR2 LQKENI. There are 15 residues in the CDR3. The V gene end was trimmed by 4 bases and the J gene end by 8 bases; junction bases not matched to a gene: 11.

The V gene is TRBV6-2 or TRBV6-3, the J gene TRBJ2-4, with a possible D match to TRBD1 (6 bases). The end of the DNA fits TRBJ2-7 better, so the J call may be wrong. CDR3 length equals 13 residues. Germline values: CDR1 MNHEY, CDR2 SVGEGT. The CDR3 DNA reads as TGTGCCAGCACCCGGGACACCACCTACGAGCAGTACTTC. Amino acid sequence: CASTRDTTYEQYF.

About this clonotype: Just one base apart from a much larger clone, this may be a read error. The DNA for the CDR3 is TGTGCCAGCACTAAAGCTAGCGGGAGAGTGAGTGAGCAGTTCTTC. This encodes CASTKASGRVSEQFF. The rearrangement joins TRBV6-2 or TRBV6-3 to TRBJ2-1; TRBD2 matches at 10 bases. V was clipped by 7 bases and J by 9 bases; unmatched bases: 12. The CDR3 has 15 residues. CDR1 is MNHEY, CDR2 SVGEGT, per germline.

The chain employs TRBV7-8 and TRBJ2-4, with TRBD2 matching over 9 bases. Germline V CDR1 and CDR2: SGHVS, FQNEAQ. The CDR3 extends over 15 amino acids. J was trimmed by 7 bases and V by 2 bases; bases with no gene match: 6. For the CDR3, the DNA is TGTGCCAGCAGCTTACGGACAGGACTAGCGAACATTCAGTACTTC. Amino acid sequence: CASSLRTGLANIQYF.

The chain has TRBV9 and TRBJ2-4, with D possibly TRBD2 on 5 matching bases. The ends were cut back, 1 base at V and 0 bases at J, with 17 bases in the middle. This CDR3 region has 18 residues. CDR1 and CDR2 from the germline V gene are SGDLS and YYNGEE. CDR3 in amino acids: CASSVSPIGERAKNIQYF. CDR3 nucleotides: TGTGCCAGCAGCGTATCACCCATCGGGGAGAGAGCCAAAAACATTCAGTACTTC.

The chain recombines TRBV18 with TRBJ1-4, with 7 nucleotides matching TRBD1. The CDR3 has 15 residues. The trim removed 5 bases at V and 2 bases at J, leaving 5 bases unmatched. Germline CDR1 reads KGHSH; CDR2 reads LQKENI. The CDR3 nucleotides are TGTGCCAGCTCATCGGCACAGGGGACTAATGAAAAACTGTTTTTT. As protein: CASSSAQGTNEKLFF. Complete variable domain (other parts from reference TRBV18 and TRBJ1-4): NAGVMQNPRHLVRRRGQEARLRCSPMKGHSHVYWYRQLPEEGLKFMVYLQKENIIDESGMPKERFSAEFPKEGPSILRIQQVVRGDSAAYFCASSSAQGTNEKLFFGSGTQLSVL.